The next 16 T cell receptor beta chains were all read from a single sample in a study of low-dose radiotherapy and immunotherapy resistance in tumors. Noted time point: before trial treatment. Priming of first-strand cDNA relied on TRAV- and TRBV-specific primers (covering alpha and beta chains). Using a constant-region primer together with a V-primer adapter, TCRs were subjected to 20 PCR cycles of amplification. From the reads, TCRdb called clonotypes with MiXCR, one entry per CDR3 protein. Of about 64,000 distinct CDR3 sequences in the sample, about 30% were seen once. Sample: PBMCs, taken before treatment. All receptors derive from a male donor with rectosigmoid adenocarcinoma.

This clonotype appeared many times. The chain is built from TRBV14 and TRBJ2-5, with a tentative D call TRBD1 (5 bases). Germline CDR1 is SGHDN and CDR2 is FVKESK. This CDR3 comprises 15 residues. V was shortened by 0 bases and J by 3 bases, with 11 bases between the two germline ends. CDR3 residues: CASSQEWGLKETQYF. The CDR3 coding sequence is TGTGCCAGCAGCCAAGAATGGGGCTTAAAAGAGACCCAGTACTTC.

The chain carries TRBV28 and TRBJ1-5; a weak D match, TRBD1 (6 bases). Trimming removed 2 bases from V and 4 bases from J, with 18 bases in between. CDR1 and CDR2 (germline): MDHEN, SYDVKM. The CDR3 sequence is 17 residues long. This CDR3 is CASSLPRDRTDNQPQHF. The CDR3 nucleotides are TGTGCCAGCAGTTTACCTCGAGATAGGACAGATAATCAGCCCCAGCATTTT.

Points on this clonotype: Since a far larger clone is one base different, this is likely a read error. The J gene is TRBJ2-7, the V gene TRBV12-3 or TRBV12-4; 12 bases line up with TRBD2. The J segment lost 7 bases and the V segment lost 6 bases, leaving 4 bases of the junction unmatched. The CDR3 covers 13 residues. CDR3 amino acids: CASSRTSGNEQYF. CDR3 DNA: TGTGCCAGCAGCCGGACTAGCGGGAATGAGCAGTACTTC.

There are many counts of this clonotype. The chain employs TRBV20-1 and TRBJ2-1; possible D gene TRBD2, 5 bases. The CDR3 has 14 amino acids. Trimming stripped 5 bases from V and 0 bases from J, with 11 bases between. Germline values: CDR1 DFQATT, CDR2 SNEGSKA (reference sequence). The CDR3 is CSAYGLRSYNEQFF. CDR3 DNA sequence: TGCAGTGCTTATGGACTCCGCTCCTACAATGAGCAGTTCTTC.

The J gene is TRBJ2-1, the V gene TRBV6-2 or TRBV6-3, with TRBD2 identical over 10 bases. With V trimmed by 5 bases and J by 1 base, 5 bases remained unmatched. Germline loops: CDR1 MNHEY, CDR2 SVGEGT. CDR3 length: 16 amino acids. The CDR3 nucleotides read TGTGCCAGCAGTCGAAGCGGGGGGGTATCCTACAATGAGCAGTTCTTC. The encoded protein is CASSRSGGVSYNEQFF.

This chain links TRBV4-3 with TRBJ1-2; D is undetermined. V was pared by 0 bases and J by 3 bases, with 8 bases between. The CDR3 has 14 residues. Looked up from germline, CDR1 is LGHNA and CDR2 is YSLEER. The DNA of the CDR3 is TGCGCCAGCAGCCAAGAAGCCCGTGACTATGGCTACACCTTC. This codes for CASSQEARDYGYTF.

This clonotype was detected many times. The chain couples TRBV28 to TRBJ2-3, with TRBD1 as a possible D gene (6 bases). The V end lost 6 bases, the J end lost 6 bases, and 19 bases lay between the germline ends. The germline V gene has CDR1 MDHEN and CDR2 SYDVKM. The CDR3 is 15 amino acids. The CDR3 region is CASSFLGQSRDTQYF. CDR3 coding DNA: TGTGCCAGCAGCTTCTTAGGACAGAGCAGGGATACGCAGTATTTT.

This clonotype has a handful of counts. It is unclear where the CDR3 begins or ends on the DNA, so no DNA is shown, and the CDR3 is as TCRdb lists it. This sequence joins TRBV4-2 and TRBJ2-2; TRBD1 is the table's D call, not checked against the DNA. The germline V gene encodes CDR1 LGHNA and CDR2 YNFKEQ. A total of 16 residues make up the CDR3, ends included. The CDR3 region is CATGQGYTGELFFFFF.

This chain connects TRBV6-2 or TRBV6-3 to TRBJ1-5; D remains ambiguous. There are 13 residues in the CDR3. The germline CDR1 and CDR2 sequences are MNHEY and SVGEGT. Trimming removed 4 bases from V and 3 bases from J, with 7 bases in between. CDR3 amino acids: CASSWSDNQPQHF. CDR3 bases: TGTGCCAGCAGTTGGTCAGACAATCAGCCCCAGCATTTT.

This clonotype was counted many times. The rearrangement uses TRBV4-3 and TRBJ2-7; D remains ambiguous. V was clipped by 0 bases and J by 2 bases, with 11 bases between them. The germline V gene encodes CDR1 LGHNA and CDR2 YSLEER. The CDR3 spans 15 residues. The chain's CDR3 is CASSQEWMKPYEQYF. In DNA, the CDR3 is TGCGCCAGCAGCCAAGAATGGATGAAACCCTACGAGCAGTACTTC.

This clonotype was seen many times. V and J are TRBV4-3 and TRBJ2-1, with D unclear. CDR1 and CDR2 (germline): LGHNA, YSLEER. This CDR3 is built from 14 residues. V lost 2 bases and J 8 bases, leaving 13 bases between the germline ends. The CDR3 is CASSQYNSLDEQFF. CDR3 bases: TGCGCCAGCAGCCAATACAATTCTTTGGATGAGCAGTTCTTC.

The gene calls are TRBV2 and TRBJ1-1; D possibly corresponds to TRBD1 (6 bases). Germline V gene sequence: CDR1 SNHLY, CDR2 FYNNEI. The germline V and J ends were trimmed by 6 bases and 2 bases, with 13 bases remaining between them. The CDR3 consists of 14 residues. CDR3 DNA sequence: TGTGCCAGCAGGGGGGGCGGGCGAAACACTGAAGCTTTCTTT. It codes for CASRGGGRNTEAFF.

This clonotype occurred many times. The CDR3 spells CASSGGSGVLTDTQYF. In DNA, the CDR3 is TGTGCCAGCAGTGGGGGCTCGGGGGTACTCACAGATACGCAGTATTTT. The chain employs TRBV28 and TRBJ2-3; D could derive from TRBD1 or TRBD2 (6 bases each). Germline lookup yields CDR1 MDHEN and CDR2 SYDVKM. The CDR3 has 16 amino acids. Trimming removed 5 bases from V and 2 bases from J, with 17 bases in between.

This clonotype was seen only a few times. A far bigger clonotype differs at one base, so this is likely a read error. The chain recombines TRBV28 with TRBJ2-1; 9 bases map to TRBD1. J lost 10 bases, V lost 3 bases, and 10 bases had no gene match. Germline V gene lookup returns CDR1 MDHEN and CDR2 SYDVKM. This CDR3 has 15 amino acids. In DNA form, the CDR3 reads TGTGCCAGCAGTTTTACCGGACAGGGGAGGTACGAGCAGTTCTTC. Translated: CASSFTGQGRYEQFF.

This clonotype has at least ten counts. The chain recombines TRBV5-1 with TRBJ1-3, with D hard to call. The germline gives CDR1 SGHRS, CDR2 YFSETQ. V lost 4 bases and J lost 0, with 14 bases in between. CDR3 length: 16 amino acids. The CDR3 spells CASSHQTESSGNTIYF. CDR3 DNA sequence: TGCGCCAGCAGCCATCAGACGGAGAGCTCTGGAAACACCATATATTTT.

This clonotype has a count of ten or more. The rearrangement joins TRBV4-2 to TRBJ2-7; 9 bases align to TRBD2. The junction had 2 bases not matched to a gene; V was cut back by 0 bases and J by 2 bases. CDR3 length: 15 amino acids. CDR1 and CDR2 (germline): LGHNA, YNFKEQ. CDR3 sequence reads: CASSQEAGGTYEQYF. For the CDR3, the DNA is TGTGCCAGCAGCCAAGAGGCGGGGGGGACCTACGAGCAGTACTTC.